This TCR beta chain is from a study of cytotoxic CD8 clonotypes in ibrutinib-treated CLL. Overall study context: Investigators reported some 25 partial and 2 complete responses; after median around 63 months, roughly 14 patients remained remitted and 12 progressed. Study-wide findings and caveats: Exceeding age-matched healthy donors, baseline clonality also tracked the counts of circulating CD8+ T cells.

Method: immunoSEQ multiplex PCR; TCRdb's copy keeps in-frame clones and lacks some. The data hold around 160,000 clones, with about 88% observed a single time. To note about this clone: Its antigen is currently unknown.

In germline, CDR1 is MDHEN, CDR2 SYDVKM. CDR3 size: 13 residues. Trimming pared 5 bases from V and 1 base from J, leaving 8 bases between. The J gene is TRBJ1-1, the V gene TRBV28; D is uncertain. This material consisted of PBMCs, taken at disease progression, from a patient treated with ibrutinib. This TCR was sampled from a human donor with chronic lymphocytic leukemia. CDR3 protein: CASSRPRNTEAFF. CDR3 coding DNA: TGTGCCAGCAGTCGCCCGAGGAACACTGAAGCTTTCTTT.